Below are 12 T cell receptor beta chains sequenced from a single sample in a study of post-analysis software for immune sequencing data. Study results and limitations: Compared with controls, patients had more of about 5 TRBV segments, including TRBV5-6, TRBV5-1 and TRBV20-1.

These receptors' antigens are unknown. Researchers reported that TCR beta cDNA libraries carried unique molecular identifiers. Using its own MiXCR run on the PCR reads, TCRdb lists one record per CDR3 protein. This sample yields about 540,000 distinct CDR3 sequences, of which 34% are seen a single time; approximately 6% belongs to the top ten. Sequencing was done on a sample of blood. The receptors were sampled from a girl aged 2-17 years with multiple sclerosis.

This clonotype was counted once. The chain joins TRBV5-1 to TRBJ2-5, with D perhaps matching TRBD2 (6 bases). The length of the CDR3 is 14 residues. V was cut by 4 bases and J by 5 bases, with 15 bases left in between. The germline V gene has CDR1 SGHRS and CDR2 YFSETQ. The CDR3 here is CASSAYGGMETQYF. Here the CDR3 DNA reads TGCGCCAGCAGCGCGTACGGGGGAATGGAGACCCAGTACTTC.

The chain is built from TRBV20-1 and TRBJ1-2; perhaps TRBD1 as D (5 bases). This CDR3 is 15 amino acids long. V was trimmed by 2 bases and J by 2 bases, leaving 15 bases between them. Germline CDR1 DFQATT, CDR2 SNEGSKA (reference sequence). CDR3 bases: TGCAGTGCTAGACCCCCTTCGGGGGAAAACTATGGCTACACCTTC. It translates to CSARPPSGENYGYTF.

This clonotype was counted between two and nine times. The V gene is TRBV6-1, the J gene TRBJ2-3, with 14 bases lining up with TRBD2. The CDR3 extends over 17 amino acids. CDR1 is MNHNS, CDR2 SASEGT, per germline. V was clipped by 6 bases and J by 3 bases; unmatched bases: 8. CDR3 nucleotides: TGTGCCAGCAGGCGACTAGCGGGGGGGGGGATGACAGATACGCAGTATTTT. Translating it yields CASRRLAGGGMTDTQYF.

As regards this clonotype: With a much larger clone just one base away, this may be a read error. CDR3 amino acids: CSAVDHGSSYNEQFF. DNA for the CDR3: TGCAGTGCTGTCGATCATGGGAGCTCCTACAATGAGCAGTTCTTC. The chain employs TRBV20-1 and TRBJ2-1, with D possibly matching TRBD2 (5 bases). The CDR3 has 15 residues. Germline CDR1 reads DFQATT; CDR2 reads SNEGSKA (reference sequence). Trimming stripped 5 bases from V and 0 bases from J, with 14 bases between.

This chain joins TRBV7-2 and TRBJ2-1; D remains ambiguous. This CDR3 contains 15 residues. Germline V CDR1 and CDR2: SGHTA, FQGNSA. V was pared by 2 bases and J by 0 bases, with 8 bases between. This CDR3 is CASSLRRFSYNEQFF. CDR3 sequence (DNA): TGTGCCAGCAGCTTACGGCGGTTCTCCTACAATGAGCAGTTCTTC.

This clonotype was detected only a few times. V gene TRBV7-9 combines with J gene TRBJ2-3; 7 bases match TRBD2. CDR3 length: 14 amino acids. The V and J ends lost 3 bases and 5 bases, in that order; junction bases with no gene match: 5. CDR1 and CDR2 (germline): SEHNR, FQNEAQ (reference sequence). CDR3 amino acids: CASSLTGGLDTQYF. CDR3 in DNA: TGTGCCAGCAGCTTGACGGGAGGACTAGATACGCAGTATTTT.

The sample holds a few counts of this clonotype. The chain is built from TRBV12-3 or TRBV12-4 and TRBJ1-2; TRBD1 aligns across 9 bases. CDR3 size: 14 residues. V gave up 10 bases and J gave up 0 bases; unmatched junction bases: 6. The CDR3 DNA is TGTGCCACAGAGGGACAGGGTGCTAACTATGGCTACACCTTC. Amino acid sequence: CATEGQGANYGYTF.

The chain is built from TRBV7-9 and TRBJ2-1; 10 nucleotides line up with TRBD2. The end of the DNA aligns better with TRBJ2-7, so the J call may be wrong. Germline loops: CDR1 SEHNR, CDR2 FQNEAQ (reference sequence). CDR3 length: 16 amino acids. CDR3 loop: CASSPAAGGPENEQYF. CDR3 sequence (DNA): TGTGCCAGCAGCCCCGCAGCGGGGGGGCCAGAGAATGAGCAGTACTTC.

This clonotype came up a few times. DNA of the CDR3: TGTGCCATCAGTCGTAGGGATGAGCAGTTCTTC. Amino acids: CAISRRDEQFF. The V gene is TRBV10-3, the J gene TRBJ2-1, with D unclear. Germline V gene sequence: CDR1 ENHRY, CDR2 SYGVKD. Trimming stripped 5 bases from V and 8 bases from J, with 7 bases between. The CDR3 is made up of 11 amino acids.

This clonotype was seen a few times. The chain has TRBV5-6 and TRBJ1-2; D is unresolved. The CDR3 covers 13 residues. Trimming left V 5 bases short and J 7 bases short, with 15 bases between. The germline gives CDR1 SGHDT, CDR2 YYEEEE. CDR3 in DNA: TGTGCCAGCAGGATAACTGACTCCCGTGGCTACACCTTC. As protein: CASRITDSRGYTF.

The CDR3 region is CSVETLGLRYGYTF. CDR3 nucleotides: TGCAGCGTTGAAACTTTGGGACTCCGCTATGGCTACACCTTC. V and J are TRBV29-1 and TRBJ1-2; the D gene is possibly TRBD1 (5 bases). The germline V gene encodes CDR1 SQVTM and CDR2 ANQGSEA. The CDR3 is 14 amino acids. Trimming cost V 2 bases and J 4 bases, with 14 bases left between them.

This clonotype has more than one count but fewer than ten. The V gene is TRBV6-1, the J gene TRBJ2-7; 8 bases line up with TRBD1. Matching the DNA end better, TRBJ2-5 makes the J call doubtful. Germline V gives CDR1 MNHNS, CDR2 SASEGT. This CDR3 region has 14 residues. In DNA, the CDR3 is TGTGCCAGCAGTGACCCAGGGGGCGCAGAGACCCAGTACTTC. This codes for CASSDPGGAETQYF.